The T cell receptor (beta chain) described here comes from a study of T-cell reconstitution after alpha-beta-depleted transplantation in children (dated by TCRdb to about 2016). Background on the whole study: Using TCR repertoire profiling, the study followed T-cell immune reconstitution in a quantitative way in children after TCRalphabeta/CD19-depleted allogeneic hematopoietic cell transplantation.

Sample treatment or condition, as interpreted from the label and publication: allogeneic hematopoietic cell transplantation with graft depleted of TCRalphabeta T cells and CD19 B cells. TCRalphabeta/CD19-depleted allogeneic hematopoietic cell grafts were given to the transplant recipients, all of whom were children. The study at large found these results: Hyperexpanded clone frequencies declined over subsequent months; after one year, T-cell counts and TCRbeta diversity were mostly attributed to newly produced T cells. About two months after transplant, the apparently early recovery of alphabetaT-cell counts reportedly depended on just several hundred clones that had expanded rapidly and came from non-depleted graft cells. In some patients, the high TCRbeta diversity seen at day 60 was put down to recipient T cells and intrathymic progenitors that had survived conditioning.

The library came from PCR. The reads were generated on an Illumina HiSeq 2500. TCR libraries were prepared with molecular barcoding, using unique molecular identifiers to normalize TCRbeta repertoire quantification. TCRdb ran its own pipeline on the public reads, namely fastp trimming at Q25 and MiXCR clone calling, and kept in-frame beta chains. When rows share a CDR3 protein, they turn into one entry using the most common DNA and genes. The sample contains 90,000 to 100,000 distinct CDR3 sequences, under 25% of them found a single time. The ten largest clones add up to about 20% of the sample. V was cut back by 2 bases and J by 6 bases, leaving a gap of 7 bases between them. Including cysteine and phenylalanine, the CDR3 has 13 amino acids. Only CDR3 DNA remains: 39 bases, in frame from the first base. CDR1 and CDR2, per the germline V gene, are MRHNA and SNTAGT. This clonotype occurred many times. No cognate antigen has been identified for it. No base-level quality is on record; no much larger clone is a single base apart.

Recombination joined TRBV6-4 with TRBJ2-2; the D gene may be TRBD1 or TRBD2, since each aligns over 5 bases. This receptor was taken from a boy aged 2 to 10 with acute lymphoblastic leukemia, due to receive a stem cell transplant. Sequencing used PBMCs, obtained before TCRalphabeta/CD19-depleted stem cell transplant. The DNA sequence reads TGTGCCAGCAGTGACCAGGGACCCGGGGAGCTGTTTTTT. This codes for CASSDQGPGELFF.